This T cell receptor (beta chain) comes out of a study of T cell changes during pregnancy in multiple sclerosis. The J segment lost 7 bases and the V segment lost 8 bases, leaving 10 bases of the junction unmatched. This CDR3 contains 13 residues. The germline V gene has CDR1 GTSNPN and CDR2 SVGIG (reference sequence). Assay used: immunoSEQ multiplex PCR; TCRdb lists only in-frame clones, some missing. The data hold 30,000 to 45,000 clones, with around 90% observed a single time. This TCR derives from a female donor with multiple sclerosis, enrolled in a pregnancy study. This specimen consisted of CD4+ T cells from peripheral blood mononuclear cells, obtained after pregnancy. This chain joins TRBV30 and TRBJ2-7, with 11 bases aligning to TRBD2. The DNA for the CDR3 is TGTGCCGGGGCACTAGCGGGAGTCGGAGAGCAGTACTTC. Translating gives CAGALAGVGEQYF.